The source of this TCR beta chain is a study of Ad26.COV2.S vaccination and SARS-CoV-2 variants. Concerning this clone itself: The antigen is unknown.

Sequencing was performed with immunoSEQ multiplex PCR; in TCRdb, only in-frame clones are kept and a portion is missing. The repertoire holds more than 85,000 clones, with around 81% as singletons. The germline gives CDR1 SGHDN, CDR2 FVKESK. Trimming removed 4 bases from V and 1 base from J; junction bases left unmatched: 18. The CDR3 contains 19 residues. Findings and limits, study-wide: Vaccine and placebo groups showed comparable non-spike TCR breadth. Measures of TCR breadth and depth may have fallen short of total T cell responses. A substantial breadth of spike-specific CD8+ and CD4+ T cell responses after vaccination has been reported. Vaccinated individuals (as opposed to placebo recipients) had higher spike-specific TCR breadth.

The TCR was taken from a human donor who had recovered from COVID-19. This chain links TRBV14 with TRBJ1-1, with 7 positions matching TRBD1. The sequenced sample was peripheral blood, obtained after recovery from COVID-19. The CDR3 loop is CASSRRLGGGVSGNTEAFF. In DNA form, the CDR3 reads TGTGCCAGCAGCCGCCGGTTGGGAGGGGGCGTTTCGGGGAACACTGAAGCTTTCTTT.